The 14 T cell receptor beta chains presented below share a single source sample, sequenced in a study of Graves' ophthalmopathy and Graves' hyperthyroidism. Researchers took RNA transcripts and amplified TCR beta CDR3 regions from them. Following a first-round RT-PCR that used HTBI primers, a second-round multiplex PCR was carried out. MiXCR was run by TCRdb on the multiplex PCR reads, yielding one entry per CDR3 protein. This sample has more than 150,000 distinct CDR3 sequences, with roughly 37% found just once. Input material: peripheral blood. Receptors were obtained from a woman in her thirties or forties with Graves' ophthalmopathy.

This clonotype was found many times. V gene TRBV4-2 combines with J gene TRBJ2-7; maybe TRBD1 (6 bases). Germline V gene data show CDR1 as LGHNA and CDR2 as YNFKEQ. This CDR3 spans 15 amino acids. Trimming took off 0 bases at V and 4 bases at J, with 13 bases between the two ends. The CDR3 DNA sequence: TGTGCCAGCAGCCAAGACCTCGGGACACCTTACGAGCAGTACTTC. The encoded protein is CASSQDLGTPYEQYF.

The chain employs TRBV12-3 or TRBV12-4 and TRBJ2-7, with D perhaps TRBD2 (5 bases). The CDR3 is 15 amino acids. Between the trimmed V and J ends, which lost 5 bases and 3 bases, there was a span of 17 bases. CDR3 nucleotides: TGTGCCAGCAGTGATGATCTAGCTCACATCTACGAGCAGTACTTC. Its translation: CASSDDLAHIYEQYF.

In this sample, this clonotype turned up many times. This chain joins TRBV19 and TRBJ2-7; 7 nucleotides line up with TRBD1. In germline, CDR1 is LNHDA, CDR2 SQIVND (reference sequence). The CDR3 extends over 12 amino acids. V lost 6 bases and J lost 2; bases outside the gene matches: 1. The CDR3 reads CASSGTAYEQYF. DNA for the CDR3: TGTGCCAGTAGCGGGACAGCCTACGAGCAGTACTTC. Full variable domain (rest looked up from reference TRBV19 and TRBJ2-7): DGGITQSPKYLFRKEGQNVTLSCEQNLNHDAMYWYRQDPGQGLRLIYYSQIVNDFQKGDIAEGYSVSREKKESFPLTVTSAQKNPTAFYLCASSGTAYEQYFGPGTRLTVT.

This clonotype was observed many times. As DNA, the CDR3 is TGCGCCAGCAGCCAAGGGGTGGAGACCCAGTACTTC. It codes for CASSQGVETQYF. The chain joins TRBV4-1 to TRBJ2-5, with D unclear. Germline-derived CDR1 and CDR2 are MGHRA and YSYEKL. The CDR3 spans 12 residues. The V end was cut by 1 base, the J end by 5 bases, with 5 bases between.

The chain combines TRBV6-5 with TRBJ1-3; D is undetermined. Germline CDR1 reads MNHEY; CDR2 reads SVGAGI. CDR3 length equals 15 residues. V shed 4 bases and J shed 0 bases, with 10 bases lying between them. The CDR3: CASSFDRHSGNTIYF. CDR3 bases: TGTGCCAGCAGTTTCGACCGTCACTCTGGAAACACCATATATTTT.

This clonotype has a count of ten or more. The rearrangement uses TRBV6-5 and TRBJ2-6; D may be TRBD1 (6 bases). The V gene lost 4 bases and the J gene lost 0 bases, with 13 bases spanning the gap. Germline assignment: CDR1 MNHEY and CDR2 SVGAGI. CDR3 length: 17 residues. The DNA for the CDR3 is TGTGCCAGCAGTTTCCCTACAGGGAGCTCTGGGGCCAACGTCCTGACTTTC. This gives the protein CASSFPTGSSGANVLTF.

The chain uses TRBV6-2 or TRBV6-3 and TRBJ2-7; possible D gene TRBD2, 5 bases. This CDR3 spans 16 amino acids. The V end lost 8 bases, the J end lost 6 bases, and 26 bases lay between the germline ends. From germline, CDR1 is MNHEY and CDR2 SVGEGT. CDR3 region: CASQSGPGNFVSEQYF. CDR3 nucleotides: TGTGCCAGCCAATCTGGCCCGGGGAACTTCGTGAGCGAGCAGTACTTC.

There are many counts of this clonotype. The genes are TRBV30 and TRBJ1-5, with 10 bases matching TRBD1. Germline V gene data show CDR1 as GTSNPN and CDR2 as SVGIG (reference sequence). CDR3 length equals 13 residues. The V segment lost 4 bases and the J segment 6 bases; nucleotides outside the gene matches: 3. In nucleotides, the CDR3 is TGTGCCTGGACCGGACAGGGGGGTCAGCCCCAGCATTTT. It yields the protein CAWTGQGGQPQHF. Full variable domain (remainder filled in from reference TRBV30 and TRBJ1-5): SQTIHQWPATLVQPVGSPLSLECTVEGTSNPNLYWYRQAAGRGLQLLFYSVGIGQISSEVPQNLSASRPQDRQFILSSKKLLLSDSGFYLCAWTGQGGQPQHFGDGTRLSIL.

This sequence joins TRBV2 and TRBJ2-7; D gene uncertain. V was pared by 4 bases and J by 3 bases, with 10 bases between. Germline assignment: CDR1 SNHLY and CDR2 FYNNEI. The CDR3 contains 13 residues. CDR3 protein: CASSGIEFYEQYF. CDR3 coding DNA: TGTGCCAGCAGTGGGATCGAGTTCTACGAGCAGTACTTC.

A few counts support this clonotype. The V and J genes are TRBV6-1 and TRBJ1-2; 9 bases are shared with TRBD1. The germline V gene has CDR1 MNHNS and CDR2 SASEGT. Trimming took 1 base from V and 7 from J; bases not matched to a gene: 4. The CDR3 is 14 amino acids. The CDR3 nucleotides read TGTGCCAGCAGTGAAGACGGACAGGGGCTTGGCTACACCTTC. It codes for CASSEDGQGLGYTF.

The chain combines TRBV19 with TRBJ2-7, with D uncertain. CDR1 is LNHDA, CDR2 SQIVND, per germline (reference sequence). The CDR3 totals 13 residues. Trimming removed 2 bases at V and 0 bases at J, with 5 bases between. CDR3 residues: CASSITASYEQYF. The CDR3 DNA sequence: TGTGCCAGTAGTATAACGGCCTCCTACGAGCAGTACTTC.

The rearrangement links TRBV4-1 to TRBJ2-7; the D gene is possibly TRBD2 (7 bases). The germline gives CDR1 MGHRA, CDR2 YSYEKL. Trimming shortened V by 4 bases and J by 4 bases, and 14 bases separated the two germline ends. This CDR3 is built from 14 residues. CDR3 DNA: TGCGCCAGCAGCCTGACAGGCGGGGGTTACGAGCAGTACTTC. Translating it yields CASSLTGGGYEQYF.

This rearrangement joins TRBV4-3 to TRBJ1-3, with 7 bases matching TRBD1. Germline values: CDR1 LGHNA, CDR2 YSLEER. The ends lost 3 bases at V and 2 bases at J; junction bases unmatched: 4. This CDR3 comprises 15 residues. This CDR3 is CASSHYRGAGNTIYF. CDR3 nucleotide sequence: TGCGCCAGCAGCCATTACAGGGGAGCTGGAAACACCATATATTTT.

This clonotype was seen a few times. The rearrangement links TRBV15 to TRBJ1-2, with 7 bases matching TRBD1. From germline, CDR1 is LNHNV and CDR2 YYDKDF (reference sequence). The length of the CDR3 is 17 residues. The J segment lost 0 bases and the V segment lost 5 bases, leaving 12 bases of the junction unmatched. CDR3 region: CATSGLGGASANYGYTF. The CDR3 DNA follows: TGTGCCACCAGCGGATTAGGGGGCGCCTCGGCTAACTATGGCTACACCTTC.